The present T cell receptor (beta chain) was sequenced within a study of blood T cell repertoires in COVID-19. As for the study in general: Specimens from acute and convalescent COVID-19 originated in the United States, Italy and Spain. Sources were T cells, B-cell-depleted T cells, or PBMCs; the material itself was cDNA or gDNA.

Germline trimming cut 3 bases from V and 13 bases from J; bases unmatched to any gene: 10. The CDR3 has 14 residues. The V gene's germline CDR1 is SGDLS and CDR2 YYNGEE. In the original processing: Nucleated cell counts were estimated from reference gene primer amplification. The table came from immunoSEQ multiplex PCR; TCRdb's copy has only in-frame clones and leaves some out. From that table come the V and J calls and clone size; the DNA was used to work out D and trimming. In the table there are tens of thousands of clones, 70% to 90% of which are singletons. What was sequenced was peripheral blood. The TCR originated in a man older than 75 with acute or convalescent COVID-19. J is TRBJ1-2 and V is TRBV9; 12 positions match TRBD1. The CDR3 is CASSAPGQGAHVTF. In DNA, the CDR3 is TGTGCCAGCAGCGCCCCGGGACAGGGGGCCCATGTCACCTTC.